One sample yielded the 11 T cell receptor beta chains listed below, sequenced in a study of blood T cell repertoires in COVID-19. Using immunoSEQ multiplex PCR, the repertoire was profiled, and TCRdb retains in-frame clones only, with some absent. The profile shows about 270,000 clones, about 89% of them singletons. The sequencing input was peripheral blood. All receptors derive from a man between 40 and 49 years old who had recovered from COVID-19.

The J gene is TRBJ2-7, the V gene TRBV7-6, with D tentatively TRBD2 (6 bases). CDR3 size: 12 residues. V was trimmed by 6 bases and J by 7 bases, leaving 13 bases between them. Germline V gene data show CDR1 as SGHVS and CDR2 as FNYEAQ. The DNA of the CDR3 is TGTGCCAGCAGTCATGCTGGGGGGGAGCAGTACTTC. Amino acid sequence: CASSHAGGEQYF.

The V gene is TRBV29-1, the J gene TRBJ1-1; the match to TRBD1 covers 8 bases. The CDR3 has 17 amino acids. From germline, CDR1 is SQVTM and CDR2 ANQGSEA. V lost 6 bases to trimming and J lost 4 bases; unmatched junction nucleotides: 19. This CDR3 reads CSVGLDREGGYGTEAFF. As DNA, the CDR3 is TGCAGCGTCGGCTTGGACAGGGAAGGTGGTTATGGCACTGAAGCTTTCTTT.

The rearrangement joins TRBV9 to TRBJ2-7; D is uncertain. This CDR3 has 16 residues. Germline V gene sequence: CDR1 SGDLS, CDR2 YYNGEE. Trimming took 3 bases from V and 0 from J, leaving 16 bases between them. CDR3 coding DNA: TGTGCCAGCAGCGCGCGGAGCTCTACGAGCTCCTACGAGCAGTACTTC. Amino acids: CASSARSSTSSYEQYF. Full variable domain (outside the CDR3, taken from reference TRBV9 and TRBJ2-7): DSGVTQTPKHLITATGQRVTLRCSPRSGDLSVYWYQQSLDQGLQFLIQYYNGEERAKGNILERFSAQQFPDLHSELNLSSLELGDSALYFCASSARSSTSSYEQYFGPGTRLTVT.

This chain joins TRBV7-6 and TRBJ1-1, with a tentative D call TRBD1 (6 bases). The germline CDR1 and CDR2 sequences are SGHVS and FNYEAQ. V was shortened by 5 bases and J by 4 bases, with 11 bases between the two germline ends. This CDR3 comprises 13 residues. CDR3 DNA: TGTGCCAGCAGCGTAACAGGGATCACTGAAGCTTTCTTT. Amino acids: CASSVTGITEAFF. Complete variable domain (other parts from reference TRBV7-6 and TRBJ1-1): GAGVSQSPRYKVTKRGQDVALRCDPISGHVSLYWYRQALGQGPEFLTYFNYEAQQDKSGLPNDRFSAERPEGSISTLTIQRTEQRDSAMYRCASSVTGITEAFFGQGTRLTVV.

This chain joins TRBV23-1 and TRBJ1-1; perhaps TRBD1 as D (6 bases). TRBV23-1 is reported as an ORF; its role is uncertain. The CDR3 loop spans 15 amino acids. V was clipped by 6 bases and J by 0 bases, with 14 bases between them. The CDR3 reads CASSANRAMNTEAFF. The CDR3 coding sequence is TGCGCCAGCAGCGCTAACAGGGCAATGAACACTGAAGCTTTCTTT.

This CDR3 is CASSREGRGNYNEQFF. CDR3 in DNA: TGTGCCAGCAGCCGGGAAGGCAGGGGGAACTACAATGAGCAGTTCTTC. This rearrangement joins TRBV7-8 to TRBJ2-1; TRBD1 matches 7 bases. Trimming at V came to 5 bases and at J to 3 bases, leaving 10 bases not matched to a gene. CDR1 and CDR2 from the germline V gene are SGHVS and FQNEAQ. The CDR3 spans 16 residues.

The genes are TRBV6-2 or TRBV6-3 and TRBJ2-1; the match to TRBD2 covers 12 bases. This CDR3 is built from 17 residues. Germline CDR1 and CDR2: MNHEY and SVGEGT. V dropped 0 bases and J dropped 3; count of bases not matched to a gene: 3. Written as DNA, the CDR3 is TGTGCCAGCAGTTACTCGATGACTAGCGGGAGCTACAATGAGCAGTTCTTC. Encoded protein: CASSYSMTSGSYNEQFF.

The genes are TRBV9 and TRBJ1-3, with D possibly TRBD1 on 6 matching bases. Trimming took off 3 bases at V and 6 bases at J, with 19 bases between the two ends. CDR3 length equals 16 residues. Germline-derived CDR1 and CDR2 are SGDLS and YYNGEE. CDR3 in DNA: TGTGCCAGCAGCGATCAAATAGGGGGAGAGGAAAACACCATATATTTT. This encodes CASSDQIGGEENTIYF.

The chain carries TRBV7-9 and TRBJ2-5; possibly TRBD2 for D (5 bases). Germline CDR1 SEHNR, CDR2 FQNEAQ (reference sequence). The CDR3 is made up of 13 amino acids. The chain's CDR3 is CAGGGSSQETQYF. The CDR3 DNA sequence: TGTGCGGGCGGCGGGTCTTCCCAAGAGACCCAGTACTTC. Looking up the rest from reference TRBV7-9 and TRBJ2-5 gives the full variable domain: DTGVSQNPRHKITKRGQNVTFRCDPISEHNRLYWYRQTLGQGPEFLTYFQNEAQLEKSRLLSDRFSAERPKGSFSTLEIQRTEQGDSAMYLCAGGGSSQETQYFGPGTRLLVL.

The CDR3 DNA reads TGTGCCAGCACCCCTCGCATCAAGAGTGGGGAGAACACAGATACGCAGTATTTT. This translates into CASTPRIKSGENTDTQYF. The rearrangement joins TRBV9 to TRBJ2-3; perhaps TRBD2 as D (5 bases). Between the trimmed V and J ends, which lost 6 bases and 2 bases, there was a span of 25 bases. The CDR3 spans 18 residues. Germline CDR1 and CDR2: SGDLS and YYNGEE.

This chain uses TRBV18 with TRBJ1-5; TRBD1 agrees at 8 bases. The length of the CDR3 is 15 residues. Germline V gene lookup returns CDR1 KGHSH and CDR2 LQKENI. V was pared by 4 bases and J by 2 bases, with 4 bases of the junction left unmatched. CDR3 sequence: CASSRTGHGNQPQHF. The CDR3 nucleotides read TGTGCCAGCTCACGGACAGGGCATGGCAATCAGCCCCAGCATTTT.